The 10 T cell receptor beta chains reported below all come from one sample, sequenced in a study of control samples from healthy donors and cancer patients. The table came from immunoSEQ multiplex PCR; TCRdb's copy has only in-frame clones and leaves some out. The data contain about 250,000 clones, more than 65% of them seen just once; the ten biggest clones take up more than 10%. Material for sequencing was PBMCs. These receptors came from a woman aged 55-70 years with lung cancer.

The gene calls are TRBV3-1 (or the pseudogene TRBV3-2) and TRBJ2-7, with unresolved D. The length of the CDR3 is 15 residues. Germline CDR1 LGHDT, CDR2 YNNKEL (reference sequence). Trimming removed 4 bases from V and 4 bases from J, with 17 bases in between. The CDR3 nucleotides are TGTGCCAGCAGCCCCATGGCTAGTGTGGGTTACGAGCAGTACTTC. It specifies CASSPMASVGYEQYF.

This chain joins TRBV11-2 and TRBJ2-3, with TRBD2 matching over 9 bases. This CDR3 is 19 amino acids long. CDR1 and CDR2 from the germline V gene are SGHAT and FQNNGV. V gave up 5 bases and J gave up 2 bases; unmatched junction bases: 17. The DNA of the CDR3 is TGTGCCAGCAGCCCCCGCTCAGGGGGAGCGGGGGGTTCCACAGATACGCAGTATTTT. Translation gives CASSPRSGGAGGSTDTQYF.

This clone was seen repeatedly, ten times or more. This chain uses TRBV13 with TRBJ1-2; unclear D gene. Per germline, CDR1 PRHDT and CDR2 FYEKMQ (reference sequence). V was pared by 2 bases and J by 8 bases, with 12 bases between. The CDR3 sequence is 13 residues long. This CDR3 is CASSLRPLDGYTF. In nucleotides, the CDR3 is TGTGCCAGCAGCTTACGGCCCCTCGACGGCTACACCTTC.

The V gene is TRBV6-5, the J gene TRBJ2-1; 13 positions match TRBD2. V shed 2 bases and J 7 bases; nucleotides not matched to a gene: 5. There are 16 residues in the CDR3. CDR1 MNHEY and CDR2 SVGAGI come from the germline V gene. CDR3 amino acids: CASSYLSTSGRNEQFF. CDR3 DNA sequence: TGTGCCAGCAGTTACCTTTCGACTAGCGGGAGGAATGAGCAGTTCTTC.

This clone is a singleton in its sample. The chain recombines TRBV10-3 with TRBJ2-1; the match to TRBD1 covers 10 bases. Germline-derived CDR1 and CDR2 are ENHRY and SYGVKD. The V and J ends lost 6 bases and 3 bases, in that order; junction bases with no gene match: 5. This CDR3 has 15 amino acids. CDR3 nucleotide sequence: TGTGCCATCAGCGAGACAGGGGGCAACTACAATGAGCAGTTCTTC. Its translation: CAISETGGNYNEQFF.

The V call is TRBV27, the J call TRBJ2-1, with D perhaps TRBD2 (6 bases). Germline values: CDR1 MNHEY, CDR2 SMNVEV (reference sequence). This CDR3 region has 16 residues. The V and J ends lost 6 bases and 9 bases respectively, with 24 bases between them. The DNA for the CDR3 is TGTGCCAGCAGCCTCTCCGGGACTGGCACCCGGGCTGAGCAGTTCTTC. It yields the protein CASSLSGTGTRAEQFF.

This chain links TRBV7-8 with TRBJ2-7, with D hard to call. Germline CDR1 reads SGHVS; CDR2 reads FQNEAQ. Trimming stripped 5 bases from V and 0 bases from J, with 14 bases between. The CDR3 contains 15 residues. The CDR3 sequence is CASSPLGRNSYEQYF. The CDR3 coding sequence is TGTGCCAGCAGCCCCCTAGGACGGAACTCCTACGAGCAGTACTTC.

This clone has just one count. This sequence joins TRBV6-4 and TRBJ1-1, with D hard to call. Germline loops: CDR1 MRHNA, CDR2 SNTAGT. Trimming took off 3 bases at V and 1 base at J, with 9 bases between the two ends. The CDR3 is 14 residues long. The CDR3 DNA reads TGTGCCAGCAGTGAAGTCGGCTGGAACACTGAAGCTTTCTTT. This codes for CASSEVGWNTEAFF.

The rearrangement links TRBV12-5 to TRBJ2-2, with TRBD1 matching 9 bases. Trimming at V came to 4 bases and at J to 5 bases, leaving 8 bases not matched to a gene. CDR3 length equals 16 residues. Germline CDR1 and CDR2: LGHNT and FRNRAP. This chain's CDR3 is CASGSPTGGETGELFF. The CDR3 DNA reads TGTGCTAGTGGTTCCCCGACAGGGGGGGAGACCGGGGAGCTGTTTTTT.

V and J are TRBV19 and TRBJ1-3; D is uncertain. Germline assignment: CDR1 LNHDA and CDR2 SQIVND (reference sequence). V was clipped by 9 bases and J by 3 bases, with 24 bases between them. The CDR3 is made up of 17 amino acids. The CDR3 region has the DNA TGTGCCAGCAAAATTCAGGACGGCTTATTAGGTGGAAACACCATATATTTT. Amino acid sequence: CASKIQDGLLGGNTIYF.